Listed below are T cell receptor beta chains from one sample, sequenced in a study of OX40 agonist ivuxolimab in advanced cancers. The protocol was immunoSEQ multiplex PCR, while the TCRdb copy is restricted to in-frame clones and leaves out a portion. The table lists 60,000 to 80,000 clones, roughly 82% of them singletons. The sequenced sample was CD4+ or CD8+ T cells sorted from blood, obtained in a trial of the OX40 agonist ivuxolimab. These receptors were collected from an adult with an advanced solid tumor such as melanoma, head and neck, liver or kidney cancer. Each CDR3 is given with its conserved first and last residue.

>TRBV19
CASSLQRPAGGPGEQFF
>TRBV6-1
CASRLLNNEQFF
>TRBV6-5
CASSDYNSYNSPLHF
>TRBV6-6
CASSYGDRGRGYTF
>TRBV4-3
CASSQEWGRSGANVLTF
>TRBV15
CATSRDRGGRIDEQFF
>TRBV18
CASSSATRTDTQYF
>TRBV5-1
CASSLGQTSNYGYTF
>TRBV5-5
CASSTTGGPSANTQYF
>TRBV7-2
CASSGSSGRTYEQYF
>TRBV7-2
CASSYTQGTEAFF
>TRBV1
CTSVYMREGGTEAFF
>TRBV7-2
CASSLSANTEAFF
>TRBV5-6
CASSLDGHTGDYGYTF
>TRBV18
CASSPSGTGDFGYTF
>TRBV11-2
CASSPRTENEKLFF
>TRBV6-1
CASSEAGGSSPLHF
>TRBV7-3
CASSSGGAQPQHF
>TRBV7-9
CASSLGQGARFAFF
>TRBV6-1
CASRGESQPQHF
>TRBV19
CASSIFGRPQPQHF
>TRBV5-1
CASSWDRDYEQYF
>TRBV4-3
CASSQESQAFIQYF
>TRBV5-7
CASSVDSPSQPQHF
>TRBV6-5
CASSYDGSAGANVLTF
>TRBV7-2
CASSKGLGTEAFF
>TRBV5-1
CASSQTTGRANTEAFF
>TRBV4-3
CASSRQGLSGNTIYF
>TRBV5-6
CASSLAETGGLLVETQYF
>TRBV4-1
CASSQARSNQPQHF
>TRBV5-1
CASSLSGVRTGELFF
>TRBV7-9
CASSSLAGRRPTYNEQFF
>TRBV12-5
CASGLGQTYGYTF
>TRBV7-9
CAGRTGNWNEQYF
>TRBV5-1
CASSLAPPNTEAFF
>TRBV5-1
CASSLTGGAQEKLFF
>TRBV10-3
CAIRGGWATDTQYF
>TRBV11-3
CASSFSGNNEQFF
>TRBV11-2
CASSSYTDTQYF
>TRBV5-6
CASSEQGAANEKLFF
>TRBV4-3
CASSQRGRGHANEQFF
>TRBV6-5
CASSYLARDEQYF
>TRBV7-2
CASCPDRGQWNTEAFF
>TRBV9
CASSVTGDNSPLHF
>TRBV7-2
CASSFMTGRNSPLHF
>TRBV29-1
CSVGTDNEKLFF
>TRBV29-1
CSVQTGYGYTF
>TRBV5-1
CASSLEGRGGRTDTQYF
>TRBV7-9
CASSPGQGHEKLFF
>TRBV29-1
CSLEKGSSGYTF
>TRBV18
CASSPATGGISYEQYF